The 4 T cell receptor beta chains given below trace back to one sample, sequenced in a study of neurological immune-mediated disorders. Time point meaning: longitudinal time-point 2. TCRdb fed the 5' RACE reads into MiXCR, producing one record per CDR3 protein. The sample lists some 60,000 distinct CDR3 sequences, nearly 10% seen once, with approximately 12% in the top ten. The sample consisted of PBMCs. Receptors originate from a man aged 30 to 39 in good health.

This clonotype appeared many times. V is TRBV7-6 and J is TRBJ2-3, with D unresolved. The CDR3 sequence is 12 residues long. CDR1 and CDR2 (germline): SGHVS, FNYEAQ. V lost 6 bases to trimming and J lost 5 bases, with 9 bases between them. CDR3 sequence: CASSSLRDTQYF. CDR3 DNA sequence: TGTGCCAGCAGTTCATTGAGAGATACGCAGTATTTT.

Ten or more counts support this clonotype. This chain joins TRBV7-6 and TRBJ2-5; 10 nucleotides match TRBD1. The CDR3 is made up of 14 amino acids. Germline loops: CDR1 SGHVS, CDR2 FNYEAQ. J lost 4 bases, V lost 5 bases, and 4 bases had no gene match. CDR3 coding DNA: TGTGCCAGCAGCCCGGGACAGGGGATAGAGACCCAGTACTTC. It translates to CASSPGQGIETQYF.

This clonotype was counted ten times or more. The genes are TRBV7-9 and TRBJ1-5; 10 bases are shared with TRBD1. Per the germline V gene, CDR1 is SEHNR and CDR2 is FQNEAQ (reference sequence). The CDR3 is 15 residues long. V gave up 6 bases and J gave up 4 bases; unmatched junction bases: 6. The CDR3 sequence: CASSTTGGGNQPQHF. The CDR3 coding sequence is TGTGCCAGCAGTACGACAGGGGGCGGGAATCAGCCCCAGCATTTT.

This clonotype was detected ten times or more. J is TRBJ2-1 and V is TRBV7-8; D is perhaps TRBD1 (6 bases). Trimming cost V 5 bases and J 9 bases, with 11 bases left between them. The germline V gene has CDR1 SGHVS and CDR2 FQNEAQ. The CDR3 contains 12 residues. As DNA, the CDR3 is TGTGCCAGCAGCCCTGTAGGGGGTGAGCAGTTCTTC. Protein sequence: CASSPVGGEQFF.